The clone carrying this T cell receptor beta chain turned up a few times. What it binds is not known. The ends were cut back, 0 bases at V and 0 bases at J, with 23 bases in the middle. Germline CDR1 and CDR2: SQVTM and ANQGSEA. The CDR3 sequence is 19 residues long. These data are taken from a study of post-analysis software for immune sequencing data. At the level of the study: The disease courses spanned relapsing-remitting, secondary progressive and progressive-relapsing forms of multiple sclerosis.

Findings and caveats of the study: Multiple sclerosis patients showed significantly lower normalized Chao1 diversity than controls did. Strong same-batch co-clustering of samples appeared with F measure clustering. Five or six TRBV segments appeared more often in patients than in controls, and TRBV5-6, TRBV5-1 and TRBV20-1 were among these.

Built from TCR beta cDNA, the libraries had unique molecular identifiers in them. T cells, about 0.95 to 10 million of them, yielded around 460,000 cDNA molecules. TCRdb passed the PCR reads through MiXCR, listing each CDR3 protein once. The sample holds hundreds of thousands of distinct CDR3 sequences; approximately 59% are singletons and the top ten take 11%. Sample: blood. The sequence was obtained from a girl aged 2 to 9 with multiple sclerosis. J is TRBJ1-1 and V is TRBV29-1, with D tentatively TRBD1 (5 bases). CDR3 sequence reads: CSVEDRGFRQRLMNTEAFF. DNA for the CDR3: TGCAGCGTTGAAGATCGGGGATTTAGACAGCGACTCATGAACACTGAAGCTTTCTTT.